These 30 T cell receptor beta chains originate from one sample sequenced in a study of T cells after yellow fever vaccination. TCRdb reanalysed the 5' RACE reads using MiXCR and keeps one entry per CDR3 protein. The data hold some 390,000 distinct CDR3 sequences, with around 19% observed a single time. The sample consisted of PBMCs, taken before the yellow fever booster vaccination. These receptors all come from a man between 18 and 29 years old who received the YFV17D yellow fever vaccine.

This clonotype was picked up a small number of times. The chain employs TRBV6-2 or TRBV6-3 and TRBJ2-3; no reliable D call. Trimming shortened V by 6 bases and J by 0 bases, and 10 bases separated the two germline ends. Per the germline V gene, CDR1 is MNHEY and CDR2 is SVGEGT. The length of the CDR3 is 14 residues. CDR3 loop: CASSSGFSTDTQYF. The CDR3 nucleotides are TGTGCCAGCAGCTCCGGCTTTAGCACAGATACGCAGTATTTT.

The chain employs TRBV5-1 and TRBJ2-7; 7 bases line up with TRBD2. Germline-derived CDR1 and CDR2 are SGHRS and YFSETQ. With V trimmed by 7 bases and J by 2 bases, 6 bases remained unmatched. The CDR3 loop spans 13 amino acids. The CDR3 bases are TGCGCCAGCGGAGTTGGGGGGGCCTACGAGCAGTACTTC. Translating it yields CASGVGGAYEQYF. The full variable domain, completed using reference TRBV5-1 and TRBJ2-7, is KAGVTQTPRYLIKTRGQQVTLSCSPISGHRSVSWYQQTPGQGLQFLFEYFSETQRNKGNFPGRFSGRQFSNSRSEMNVSTLELGDSALYLCASGVGGAYEQYFGPGTRLTVT.

This clonotype was counted a single time. CDR3 DNA: TGCGCCAGACGTGGGACTACCGTTACAGATACGCAGTATTTT. This gives the protein CARRGTTVTDTQYF. The V call is TRBV10-1, the J call TRBJ2-3; 7 nucleotides line up with TRBD2. Germline V lookup: CDR1 WNHNN, CDR2 SYGVQD (reference sequence). The CDR3 loop spans 14 amino acids. Trimming cost V 9 bases and J 3 bases; bases outside gene matches: 9.

This clonotype was seen only a few times. V and J are TRBV6-6 and TRBJ2-7, with D possibly TRBD1 on 6 matching bases. Germline V lookup: CDR1 MNHNY, CDR2 SVGAGI (reference sequence). V was clipped by 8 bases and J by 0 bases, with 14 bases between them. The CDR3 length is 14 residues. CDR3 amino acids: CASLHRESSYEQYF. CDR3 DNA: TGTGCCAGCCTACACAGGGAGAGCTCCTACGAGCAGTACTTC.

This clonotype was seen a handful of times. The gene calls are TRBV10-2 and TRBJ1-5; maybe TRBD1 (6 bases). Germline lookup yields CDR1 WSHSY and CDR2 SAAADI. Between the trimmed V and J ends, which lost 2 bases and 0 bases, there was a span of 17 bases. The CDR3 is made up of 18 amino acids. In DNA, the CDR3 is TGCGCCAGCAGTGAGACCCCGCGACAGGCGCTTAGCAATCAGCCCCAGCATTTT. Encoded protein: CASSETPRQALSNQPQHF.

The rearrangement uses TRBV5-1 and TRBJ1-5, with D perhaps TRBD1 (6 bases). The CDR3 loop spans 15 amino acids. The germline CDR1 and CDR2 sequences are SGHRS and YFSETQ. The V end was cut by 2 bases, the J end by 6 bases, with 15 bases between. The CDR3 loop is CASSLAPIQGQPQHF. For the CDR3, the DNA is TGCGCCAGCAGCTTAGCCCCCATACAGGGTCAGCCCCAGCATTTT.

The rearrangement links TRBV4-2 to TRBJ2-3; 8 positions agree with TRBD2. CDR3 size: 17 residues. V lost 1 base to trimming and J lost 1 base; unmatched junction nucleotides: 7. Per the germline V gene, CDR1 is LGHNA and CDR2 is YNFKEQ. CDR3 protein: CASSQARGGEGTDTQYF. The CDR3 DNA sequence: TGTGCCAGCAGCCAAGCCCGGGGGGGAGAGGGCACAGATACGCAGTATTTT.

This clonotype occurred a few times. CDR3 in amino acids: CASSPGERGPNEQFF. The CDR3, as DNA: TGTGCCAGCAGCCCCGGGGAGCGGGGGCCCAATGAGCAGTTCTTC. The rearrangement uses TRBV11-2 and TRBJ2-1; 8 bases fit TRBD2. The V gene's germline CDR1 is SGHAT and CDR2 FQNNGV. V lost 5 bases and J lost 6; bases outside the gene matches: 9. This CDR3 has 15 residues.

This clonotype was detected only a few times. The CDR3 DNA reads as TGTGCCAGCAGACGGGACAGTCAAGGGAGATCACCCCTCCACTTT. Its translation is CASRRDSQGRSPLHF. The V call is TRBV27, the J call TRBJ1-6; 7 bases match TRBD1. CDR1 is MNHEY, CDR2 SMNVEV, per germline (reference sequence). This CDR3 spans 15 amino acids. Trimming removed 6 bases from V and 10 bases from J; junction bases left unmatched: 12.

The CDR3 region is CASSPSGGVVAYGTEAFF. CDR3 sequence (DNA): TGTGCCAGTAGTCCCTCGGGGGGAGTGGTGGCGTACGGCACTGAAGCTTTCTTT. This chain uses TRBV19 with TRBJ1-1; possibly TRBD1 for D (5 bases). The V gene lost 5 bases and the J gene lost 4 bases, with 26 bases spanning the gap. The CDR3 totals 18 residues. CDR1 and CDR2 (germline): LNHDA, SQIVND (reference sequence).

In this sample, this clonotype turned up a few times. The chain recombines TRBV4-1 with TRBJ1-1, with 7 nucleotides matching TRBD1. V lost 1 base and J lost 1; bases outside the gene matches: 9. CDR3 length equals 17 residues. Germline values: CDR1 MGHRA, CDR2 YSYEKL. CDR3: CASSQGPSGQRNTEAFF. The CDR3 DNA reads TGCGCCAGCAGCCAAGGCCCCTCGGGACAGCGGAACACTGAAGCTTTCTTT.

This CDR3 is CASSESIAFGYTF. Written as DNA, the CDR3 is TGCGCCAGCAGTGAGTCGATCGCGTTTGGCTACACCTTC. The V call is TRBV10-2, the J call TRBJ1-2; no clear D gene. Germline-derived CDR1 and CDR2 are WSHSY and SAAADI. The CDR3 consists of 13 residues. The V end was cut by 0 bases, the J end by 7 bases, with 9 bases between.

The chain joins TRBV5-6 to TRBJ2-7, with TRBD2 identical over 12 bases. The V gene's germline CDR1 is SGHDT and CDR2 YYEEEE. The CDR3 is 15 residues long. The junction had 4 bases not matched to a gene; V was cut back by 4 bases and J by 2 bases. Here the CDR3 reads CASSPGLAGPYEQYF. For the CDR3, the DNA is TGTGCCAGCAGCCCCGGACTAGCGGGGCCCTACGAGCAGTACTTC.

The genes are TRBV24-1 and TRBJ1-5; D is ambiguous. The CDR3 is made up of 14 amino acids. Trimming removed 7 bases from V and 3 bases from J, with 12 bases in between. Germline CDR1 reads KGHDR; CDR2 reads SFDVKD. The CDR3 reads CATRGEGDNQPQHF. The CDR3 DNA reads TGTGCCACCAGGGGCGAAGGCGACAATCAGCCCCAGCATTTT.

This rearrangement joins TRBV9 to TRBJ1-1; a possible D gene is TRBD1 (5 bases). Germline-derived CDR1 and CDR2 are SGDLS and YYNGEE. CDR3 size: 16 residues. Trimming cost V 0 bases and J 0 bases, with 12 bases left between them. The CDR3 loop is CASSVARGDLNTEAFF. CDR3 DNA sequence: TGTGCCAGCAGCGTAGCGAGGGGAGACCTGAACACTGAAGCTTTCTTT.

The chain is built from TRBV12-3 or TRBV12-4 and TRBJ2-7; D call uncertain. The V and J ends lost 5 bases and 4 bases respectively, with 9 bases between them. The CDR3 loop spans 12 amino acids. CDR3 DNA: TGTGCCAGCAGTCGCCTCCTATACGAGCAGTACTTC. Translated, it gives CASSRLLYEQYF.

In this sample, this clonotype turned up many times. The V call is TRBV7-9, the J call TRBJ2-5; D perhaps matches TRBD1 (6 bases). This CDR3 is built from 14 residues. The germline V and J ends were trimmed by 2 bases and 4 bases, with 11 bases remaining between them. Germline CDR1 SEHNR, CDR2 FQNEAQ (reference sequence). CDR3 loop: CASSLLGRGETQYF. The CDR3 DNA reads TGTGCCAGCAGCTTACTTGGCAGGGGAGAGACCCAGTACTTC.

This clonotype was counted only a few times. This chain uses TRBV7-3 with TRBJ2-2, with TRBD1 as a possible D gene (5 bases). Germline V gene data show CDR1 as SGHTA and CDR2 as FQGTGA. V was cut by 6 bases and J by 4 bases, with 12 bases left in between. The CDR3 contains 14 residues. CDR3 bases: TGTGCCAGCAGGCCGGACATCGGCACCGGGGAGCTGTTTTTT. Translated: CASRPDIGTGELFF.

In this sample, this clonotype turned up a few times. CDR3 DNA: TGTGCCACCGAGACGATGTACGAGCAGTACTTC. This sequence encodes CATETMYEQYF. The chain is built from TRBV6-6 and TRBJ2-7, with D unresolved. V shed 10 bases and J shed 4 bases, with 11 bases lying between them. The CDR3 runs to 11 residues. The germline V gene encodes CDR1 MNHNY and CDR2 SVGAGI (reference sequence).

This clonotype has more than one count but fewer than ten. The CDR3: CASSQVQGSRSSYNSPLHF. As DNA, the CDR3 is TGCGCCAGCAGCCAAGTACAGGGGAGTCGGAGCTCCTATAATTCACCCCTCCACTTT. V is TRBV4-3 and J is TRBJ1-6, with TRBD1 matching over 7 bases. Germline V lookup: CDR1 LGHNA, CDR2 YSLEER. The CDR3 totals 19 residues. The V gene end was trimmed by 1 base and the J gene end by 0 bases; junction bases not matched to a gene: 9.

This clonotype was counted between two and nine times. This chain joins TRBV7-8 and TRBJ2-3; D is perhaps TRBD1 or TRBD2 (5 bases each). Trimming removed 5 bases at V and 3 bases at J, with 18 bases between. The length of the CDR3 is 16 residues. Germline V gene data show CDR1 as SGHVS and CDR2 as FQNEAQ. CDR3 residues: CASSTTPGRITDTQYF. The CDR3 nucleotides read TGTGCCAGCAGCACAACGCCGGGACGGATAACAGATACGCAGTATTTT.

J is TRBJ1-2 and V is TRBV6-5; 9 bases fit TRBD1. V shed 2 bases, J shed 3 bases, and the junction held 7 bases outside the gene matches. Germline CDR1 reads MNHEY; CDR2 reads SVGAGI. There are 16 residues in the CDR3. The CDR3 DNA sequence: TGTGCCAGCAGTTACAACATGGACAGGGGTGACTATGGCTACACCTTC. Translated: CASSYNMDRGDYGYTF.

CDR3 in DNA: TGTGCCAGCAGCTCCCCGGGGCTGCGAAGGGAGCTGTTTTTT. Translated: CASSSPGLRRELFF. The gene calls are TRBV7-2 and TRBJ2-2; D is tentatively TRBD1 or TRBD2 (5 bases each). The CDR3 has 14 residues. The V end lost 4 bases, the J end lost 9 bases, and 15 bases lay between the germline ends. The germline V gene encodes CDR1 SGHTA and CDR2 FQGNSA.

The chain combines TRBV27 with TRBJ2-4; 8 nucleotides align to TRBD2. CDR3 length equals 15 residues. V dropped 6 bases and J dropped 2; count of bases not matched to a gene: 6. Germline CDR1 is MNHEY and CDR2 is SMNVEV (reference sequence). This chain's CDR3 is CASSGGGSTKNIQYF. The CDR3 DNA is TGTGCCAGCAGCGGGGGGGGGAGTACCAAAAACATTCAGTACTTC.

This clonotype was observed once. This rearrangement joins TRBV6-5 to TRBJ2-3, with 8 bases lining up with TRBD1. With V trimmed by 6 bases and J by 2 bases, 13 bases remained unmatched. CDR1 and CDR2 from the germline V gene are MNHEY and SVGAGI. The CDR3 covers 17 residues. In DNA form, the CDR3 reads TGTGCCAGCAGCCCAAGCGGACAGGGAACCTACACAGATACGCAGTATTTT. Residues: CASSPSGQGTYTDTQYF.

This clonotype was seen a few times. The genes are TRBV12-3 or TRBV12-4 and TRBJ1-1; D uncertain. V shed 3 bases and J shed 5 bases, with 13 bases lying between them. CDR3 length: 14 residues. DNA for the CDR3: TGTGCCAGCAGTTTTGCCCAGTTAAGGACTGAAGCTTTCTTT. The encoded protein is CASSFAQLRTEAFF.

This chain joins TRBV25-1 and TRBJ1-1; D gene ambiguous. Germline CDR1 MGHDK, CDR2 SYGVNS. CDR3 length: 13 residues. CDR3 nucleotides: TGTGCTTCGGCCCCGGACGGGAACACTGAAGCTTTCTTT. Translation: CASAPDGNTEAFF.

The chain links TRBV4-1 to TRBJ2-3, with D tentatively TRBD2 (5 bases). Per the germline V gene, CDR1 is MGHRA and CDR2 is YSYEKL. V lost 0 bases and J lost 8, with 15 bases in between. This CDR3 region has 15 residues. In DNA form, the CDR3 reads TGCGCCAGCAGCCAAGATTGGACCCTCGGGGTTACGCAGTATTTT. Protein sequence: CASSQDWTLGVTQYF.

This clonotype was observed a handful of times. This chain connects TRBV5-1 to TRBJ2-2; unclear D gene. V lost 5 bases, J lost 1 base, and 12 bases lay in between. This CDR3 comprises 15 residues. The germline V gene has CDR1 SGHRS and CDR2 YFSETQ. The CDR3 here is CASRSIDGNTGELFF. As DNA, the CDR3 is TGCGCCAGCAGGTCAATTGACGGGAACACCGGGGAGCTGTTTTTT. The whole variable domain, remainder taken from reference TRBV5-1 and TRBJ2-2, is KAGVTQTPRYLIKTRGQQVTLSCSPISGHRSVSWYQQTPGQGLQFLFEYFSETQRNKGNFPGRFSGRQFSNSRSEMNVSTLELGDSALYLCASRSIDGNTGELFFGEGSRLTVL.

This sequence joins TRBV7-9 and TRBJ2-3; TRBD1 matches at 7 bases. CDR3 length: 15 residues. V lost 5 bases and J lost 7; bases outside the gene matches: 12. The germline V gene encodes CDR1 SEHNR and CDR2 FQNEAQ (reference sequence). CDR3 protein: CASSPRQGSAYTQYF. The CDR3 region has the DNA TGTGCCAGCAGCCCGAGACAGGGTTCAGCTTATACGCAGTATTTT.